This TCR beta chain stems from a study of blood T cell repertoires in COVID-19. Study-level information: Collection of acute and convalescent COVID-19 samples took place in the United States, Italy and Spain.

The age range of participants was 18 to 89 years, with residence in about two dozen US areas. Participants reported their clinical history, and cohort assignment relied on those reports. Original processing methods: Amplification with reference gene primers provided the estimates of nucleated cell counts. Data came from immunoSEQ multiplex PCR; TCRdb stores just in-frame clones and leaves some out. D and trimming were read from the DNA, whereas the V and J calls and clone size are those reported in that table. The sample lists 150,000 to 200,000 clones, 80% to 90% occurring once. This CDR3 has 12 residues. The V gene lost 7 bases and the J gene lost 5 bases, with 11 bases spanning the gap. CDR1 and CDR2 from the germline V gene are SNHLY and FYNNEI.

The chain couples TRBV2 to TRBJ1-1, with D tentatively TRBD1 (5 bases). Source material: PBMCs or T cells enriched from blood (not recorded which). The receptor was derived from a woman aged 18-29 years who had recovered from COVID-19. The CDR3 sequence is CASTPGYTEAFF. CDR3 bases: TGTGCCAGCACGCCAGGGTATACTGAAGCTTTCTTT.